Listed below are T cell receptor beta chains from one sample, sequenced in a study of cytomegalovirus exposure and HLA in healthy donors. Libraries were prepared by immunoSEQ multiplex PCR; TCRdb keeps only in-frame clonotypes and omits some of them. The sample contains roughly 200,000 clones, about four fifths of which appear only once. The material sequenced was PBMCs. These receptors were obtained from a woman aged 50 to 60 in good health and CMV-seronegative. The CDR3 runs from the conserved cysteine through the conserved F or W. The D gene is left open where the match is weak. Rows give clone size only sometimes, using once, few, many, or a class for an expanded clone.

d_call: -
v_call: TRBV27
j_call: TRBJ1-5
clone_size: once
cdr3_nt: TGTGCCAGCAGTTCCGGGAGCAATCAGCCCCAGCATTTT
cdr3_aa: CASSSGSNQPQHF

d_call: -
v_call: TRBV7-9
j_call: TRBJ2-7
clone_size: -
cdr3_nt: TGTGCCAGCAGCCTTGGTGGTAGTTACTACGAGCAGTACTTC
cdr3_aa: CASSLGGSYYEQYF

d_call: -
v_call: TRBV4-3
j_call: TRBJ2-7
clone_size: -
cdr3_nt: TGCGCCAGCAGCCAAGATGGCACTGACAAGGGGGAGCAGTACTTC
cdr3_aa: CASSQDGTDKGEQYF

d_call: -
v_call: TRBV28
j_call: TRBJ1-2
clone_size: -
cdr3_nt: TGTGCCAGCAGTTTGCCCCAGGGCCTAAACTATGGCTACACCTTC
cdr3_aa: CASSLPQGLNYGYTF

d_call: -
v_call: TRBV15
j_call: TRBJ2-1
clone_size: -
cdr3_nt: TGTGCCACCAGCAGAGATCTGGGGAGGCCCTACGACGAGCAGTTCTTC
cdr3_aa: CATSRDLGRPYDEQFF

d_call: -
v_call: TRBV15
j_call: TRBJ1-1
clone_size: -
cdr3_nt: TGTGCCACCAGCAGAATCCAGGGCCCTGAAGCTTTCTTT
cdr3_aa: CATSRIQGPEAFF

d_call: -
v_call: TRBV7-2
j_call: TRBJ1-1
clone_size: -
cdr3_nt: TGTGCCAGCAGCTGGAGGGGAAGGGAAGCTTTCTTT
cdr3_aa: CASSWRGREAFF

d_call: TRBD2
v_call: TRBV6-1
j_call: TRBJ2-7
clone_size: -
cdr3_nt: TGTGCCAGCAGTGAAGCGCGGGGGGGCGGATACGAGCAGTACTTC
cdr3_aa: CASSEARGGGYEQYF

d_call: -
v_call: TRBV6-1
j_call: TRBJ2-7
clone_size: -
cdr3_nt: TGTGCCAGCAGCCTATACTACGAGCAGTACTTC
cdr3_aa: CASSLYYEQYF

d_call: TRBD1
v_call: TRBV27
j_call: TRBJ2-3
clone_size: -
cdr3_nt: TGTGCCAGCAGTTCTACAGGGGGCCGAGGGGCAGATACGCAGTATTTT
cdr3_aa: CASSSTGGRGADTQYF

d_call: -
v_call: TRBV19
j_call: TRBJ1-1
clone_size: -
cdr3_nt: TGTGCCAGTACCAGACAGGAGGACACTGAAGCTTTCTTT
cdr3_aa: CASTRQEDTEAFF

d_call: TRBD1
v_call: TRBV7-6
j_call: TRBJ2-7
clone_size: -
cdr3_nt: TGTGCCAGCAGCTTAGATGGGACAGGAGACTACGAGCAGTACTTC
cdr3_aa: CASSLDGTGDYEQYF

d_call: TRBD2
v_call: TRBV29-1
j_call: TRBJ2-5
clone_size: once
cdr3_nt: TGCAGCGTTGCTAGCGGGAGCCAAGAGACCCAGTACTTC
cdr3_aa: CSVASGSQETQYF

d_call: TRBD1
v_call: TRBV5-1
j_call: TRBJ2-7
clone_size: -
cdr3_nt: TGCGCCAGCAGCTTGGCCGACAGGGTTGTTGCCGAGCAGTACTTC
cdr3_aa: CASSLADRVVAEQYF

d_call: -
v_call: TRBV6-1
j_call: TRBJ2-7
clone_size: -
cdr3_nt: TGTGCCAGCAGTGCCCCTCAGGGGTTTCTCGAGCAGTACTTC
cdr3_aa: CASSAPQGFLEQYF

d_call: -
v_call: TRBV29-1
j_call: TRBJ1-2
clone_size: -
cdr3_nt: TGCAGCGTTGACAGGGACTATGGCTACACCTTC
cdr3_aa: CSVDRDYGYTF